This record covers a single T cell receptor (beta chain). This CDR3 comprises 13 residues. V was shortened by 2 bases and J by 11 bases, with 12 bases between the two germline ends. Germline CDR1 and CDR2: KGHSH and LQKENI. These data originate in a study of blood T cell repertoires in COVID-19. This table comes from immunoSEQ multiplex PCR, and its TCRdb copy is limited to in-frame clones, with some not included. The sample carries fewer than 300,000 clones, approximately 88% recorded once. Sequences were obtained from PBMCs or T cells enriched from blood (not recorded which). The chain combines TRBV18 with TRBJ1-4; D perhaps matches TRBD1 (5 bases). This clonotype was obtained from a woman aged 40 to 50 with acute COVID-19. In DNA form, the CDR3 reads TGTGCCAGCTCACCAGAAGGATCAGGGAAACTGTTTTTT. Translated: CASSPEGSGKLFF.